A selection of T cell receptor beta chains follows, all from one sample in a study of T cells in Graves' hyperthyroidism and ophthalmopathy. TCRdb reanalysed the multiplex PCR reads using MiXCR and keeps one entry per CDR3 protein. Of more than 300,000 distinct CDR3 sequences in the sample, approximately 15% were seen once. The sequencing input was blood. These receptors were collected from a woman aged 25 to 45 with Graves' hyperthyroidism. Each CDR3 is given with its conserved first and last residue. D genes are given only for firm matches. Size tells how often a clone was seen (once, few, many) or the class of an expanded clone, and some rows leave it out.

len,j_gene,d_gene,v_gene,abundance,CDR3nt,CDR3aa
12,TRBJ2-3,NA,TRBV2,many,TGTGCCAGCAGTCAGGGAGTGGATACGCAGTATTTT,CASSQGVDTQYF
14,TRBJ2-1,TRBD1,TRBV2,many,TGTGCCAGCAAGGGACAGGGATCCTACAATGAGCAGTTCTTC,CASKGQGSYNEQFF
12,TRBJ1-2,NA,TRBV29-1,many,TGCAGCGTTGAGGGAAAGGGCTATGGCTACACCTTC,CSVEGKGYGYTF
16,TRBJ2-1,TRBD1,TRBV28,many,TGTGCCAGCAGCCCGACCGGGACAGGGCCTCAATGGGAGCAGTTCTTC,CASSPTGTGPQWEQFF
14,TRBJ1-1,TRBD1,TRBV29-1,NA,TGCAGCGCCGCACAGGACAGGGGAAACACTGAAGCTTTCTTT,CSAAQDRGNTEAFF
17,TRBJ2-2,TRBD2,TRBV6-1,few,TGTGCCAGCACGCGGAGGGAGCTAGCGGGAGGTCCCGGGGAGCTGTTTTTT,CASTRRELAGGPGELFF
11,TRBJ2-7,NA,TRBV28,many,TGTGCCAGCAGGACAGGTCCCGAGCAGTACTTC,CASRTGPEQYF
13,TRBJ2-7,NA,TRBV5-1,many,TGCGCCAGCAGGGCAGTTAGTTCCTACGAGCAGTACTTC,CASRAVSSYEQYF
15,TRBJ2-1,TRBD2,TRBV10-3,many,TGTGCCATCAGTGTGGCTAGCGGTTCCTACAATGAGCAGTTCTTC,CAISVASGSYNEQFF
16,TRBJ2-7,TRBD2,TRBV20-1,many,TGCAGTGCTGGCTACGCTAGCGGGAGGATGTTATACGAGCAGTACTTC,CSAGYASGRMLYEQYF
13,TRBJ2-1,NA,TRBV5-4,NA,TGTGCCAGCAGCTTGGCGGGTGAAGCTGAGCAGTTCTTC,CASSLAGEAEQFF
16,TRBJ1-1,TRBD1,TRBV28,many,TGTGCCAGCAGTTTAATAAATCGGGGCCCAGGGGGTGAAGCTTTCTTT,CASSLINRGPGGEAFF
12,TRBJ2-1,NA,TRBV20-1,few,TGCAGTGCCCACTCCATCGGCAATGAGCAGTTCTTC,CSAHSIGNEQFF
15,TRBJ2-7,NA,TRBV7-8,few,TGTGCCAGCAGCTCCCGGACAGCAACCACCTACGAGCAGTACTTC,CASSSRTATTYEQYF
14,TRBJ2-7,TRBD2,TRBV5-6,few,TGTGCCAGCAGCTCTAGCGGAGGCCCCTACGAGCAGTACTTC,CASSSSGGPYEQYF
14,TRBJ2-7,TRBD1,TRBV7-8,many,TGTGCCAGCAGCCCGGACAGGGGATACTACGAGCAGTACTTC,CASSPDRGYYEQYF
17,TRBJ2-3,TRBD2,TRBV27,many,TGTGCCAGCAGTTTATTGACTAGCGGGAGCATTATAGATACGCAGTATTTT,CASSLLTSGSIIDTQYF
13,TRBJ1-2,NA,TRBV7-2,many,TGTGCCAGCAGCCAGCCCCCTCACTATGGCTACACCTTC,CASSQPPHYGYTF
13,TRBJ1-5,NA,TRBV12-3/TRBV12-4,once,TGTGCCAGCAGCAAAGGTGGACGTCGGCCCCAGCATTTT,CASSKGGRRPQHF
12,TRBJ2-7,NA,TRBV29-1,NA,TGCAGCGTTGGTAACAGCCTCTACGAGCAGTACTTC,CSVGNSLYEQYF
14,TRBJ2-1,TRBD1,TRBV13,many,TGTGCCAGCAGCCAGACCGGACAGGGGGATGAGCAGTTCTTC,CASSQTGQGDEQFF
13,TRBJ2-2,NA,TRBV11-2,few,TGTGCCAGCAGCCTAACCACGACCGGTGAGCTGTTTTTT,CASSLTTTGELFF
16,TRBJ2-2,TRBD2,TRBV7-3,few,TGTGCCAGCAGCCAGAGCGGGAGATTGGGCACCGGGGAGCTGTTTTTT,CASSQSGRLGTGELFF
13,TRBJ2-7,NA,TRBV5-1,NA,TGCGCCAGCAGCCCCAACCAGGGTGTCGAGCAGTACTTC,CASSPNQGVEQYF
13,TRBJ2-5,NA,TRBV11-2,NA,TGTGCCAGCAGCCGGACAGACCAAGAGACCCAGTACTTC,CASSRTDQETQYF
13,TRBJ1-1,NA,TRBV27,NA,TGTGCCAGCAGTTTCAGGGGATTCACTGAAGCTTTCTTT,CASSFRGFTEAFF
16,TRBJ1-1,NA,TRBV2,NA,TGTGCCAGCAGCTGGGTCGGGGCTGGGATGAACACTGAAGCTTTCTTT,CASSWVGAGMNTEAFF
14,TRBJ2-1,NA,TRBV12-5,many,TGTGCTAGTGGTTTGCACCCCGACCAGAATGAGCAGTTCTTC,CASGLHPDQNEQFF
13,TRBJ2-7,NA,TRBV28,few,TGTGCCAGCAGTTTCGAGGGCACTTTCGAGCAGTACTTC,CASSFEGTFEQYF
17,TRBJ2-6,NA,TRBV7-3,many,TGTGCCAGCAGCTTATTCCCGCCGCGGGGTGGGGCCAACGTCCTGACTTTC,CASSLFPPRGGANVLTF
14,TRBJ2-2,TRBD2,TRBV19,few,TGTGCCACCCGGACTAGCGGGATCTCCGGGGAGCTGTTTTTT,CATRTSGISGELFF
8,TRBJ2-1,NA,TRBV20-1,many,TGCAGTGGGCAAGAGCAGTTCTTC,CSGQEQFF
16,TRBJ2-3,NA,TRBV7-8,many,TGTGCCAGCTCCGAAAAGAGCGTACTCCTCACAGATACGCAGTATTTT,CASSEKSVLLTDTQYF
14,TRBJ2-5,NA,TRBV20-1,NA,TGCAGTGCTAGTCTAACAGGGAGGGGGGAGACCCAGTACTTC,CSASLTGRGETQYF
15,TRBJ2-7,TRBD2,TRBV9,many,TGTGCCAGCAGCGTAGCGGCGGGAGGGCGGGGCGAGCAGTACTTC,CASSVAAGGRGEQYF
14,TRBJ1-5,TRBD1,TRBV6-1,many,TGTGCCAGCAGTGTGTGGACAGGGGATCAGCCCCAGCATTTT,CASSVWTGDQPQHF
17,TRBJ2-7,TRBD2,TRBV19,many,TGTGCCAGTAGTATAGACCTTTTAGCGGGAGGAACCTACGAGCAGTACTTC,CASSIDLLAGGTYEQYF
14,TRBJ1-1,NA,TRBV11-1,many,TGTGCCAGCAGCTTAGCGGTCCGGAACACTGAAGCTTTCTTT,CASSLAVRNTEAFF
20,TRBJ2-2,TRBD2,TRBV11-2,many,TGTGCCAGCAGCTTAGGGCTCTCTAGCGGGAGGGTTTGGGACACCGGGGAGCTGTTTTTT,CASSLGLSSGRVWDTGELFF
13,TRBJ2-1,TRBD2,TRBV6-6,many,TGTGCCAGCAGTTACGGGACTAGAGATGAGCAGTTCTTC,CASSYGTRDEQFF
16,TRBJ2-7,TRBD2,TRBV7-2,NA,TGTGCCAGCAGCTCGCCGGGACTAGCGGGAGTGTACGAGCAGTACTTC,CASSSPGLAGVYEQYF
14,TRBJ1-1,NA,TRBV3-1,NA,TGTGCCAGCAGCGCCAGTCGGGAAAACACTGAAGCTTTCTTT,CASSASRENTEAFF
17,TRBJ2-6,NA,TRBV7-9,few,TGTGCCAGCAGCTTAGCGGTAGGGGGCTCTGGGGCCAACGTCCTGACTTTC,CASSLAVGGSGANVLTF
16,TRBJ1-2,NA,TRBV4-3,few,TGCGCCAGCAGCCAAGATGGCCGTAACGGAGACTATGGCTACACCTTC,CASSQDGRNGDYGYTF
16,TRBJ2-1,TRBD2,TRBV6-1,NA,TGTGCCAGCAGTTATTTCAGGCCTGCGGGGGTCGATGAGCAGTTCTTC,CASSYFRPAGVDEQFF
15,TRBJ1-2,TRBD1,TRBV27,many,TGTGCCAGCCGACTGCCGGGGACAGGGTACGACGGCTACACCTTC,CASRLPGTGYDGYTF
15,TRBJ2-5,TRBD2,TRBV18,NA,TGTGCCAGCTCAGACGGTAGCGGGGGTGGAGAGACCCAGTACTTC,CASSDGSGGGETQYF
15,TRBJ2-7,NA,TRBV20-1,once,TGCAGTGCTAGGAAATGGCGAGAGCGGGCCTACGAGCAGTACTTC,CSARKWRERAYEQYF
17,TRBJ2-7,NA,TRBV6-1,NA,TGTGCCAGCGGCCTAAGTCCTCCAGGGTATCGCTATAACGAGCAGTACTTC,CASGLSPPGYRYNEQYF
13,TRBJ2-7,TRBD2,TRBV20-1,many,TGCAGTGCAAGAGCGGGAGGGTTAAGGGAGCAGTACTTC,CSARAGGLREQYF
15,TRBJ2-7,NA,TRBV28,many,TGTGCCAGCAGACAAAACCCCGGTAGCTCCTACGAGCAGTACTTC,CASRQNPGSSYEQYF
14,TRBJ1-2,NA,TRBV19,few,TGTGCCAGCAGACGACGAGGGGCTAACTATGGCTACACCTTC,CASRRRGANYGYTF
14,TRBJ2-7,NA,TRBV28,many,TGTGCCAGCAGCCTGGAAGGCCTTACCTACGAGCAGTACTTC,CASSLEGLTYEQYF
15,TRBJ1-5,TRBD1,TRBV28,many,TGTGCCAGTAGTGCCGGGACAGTTTCACGTCAGCCCCAGCATTTT,CASSAGTVSRQPQHF
13,TRBJ1-2,TRBD1,TRBV2,NA,TGTGCCAGCACGTGGACAGGCATGGATGGCTACACCTTC,CASTWTGMDGYTF
15,TRBJ2-4,TRBD1,TRBV28,many,TGTGCCAGCAGTTCGACAGGGGGGATGGAAAACATTCAGTACTTC,CASSSTGGMENIQYF